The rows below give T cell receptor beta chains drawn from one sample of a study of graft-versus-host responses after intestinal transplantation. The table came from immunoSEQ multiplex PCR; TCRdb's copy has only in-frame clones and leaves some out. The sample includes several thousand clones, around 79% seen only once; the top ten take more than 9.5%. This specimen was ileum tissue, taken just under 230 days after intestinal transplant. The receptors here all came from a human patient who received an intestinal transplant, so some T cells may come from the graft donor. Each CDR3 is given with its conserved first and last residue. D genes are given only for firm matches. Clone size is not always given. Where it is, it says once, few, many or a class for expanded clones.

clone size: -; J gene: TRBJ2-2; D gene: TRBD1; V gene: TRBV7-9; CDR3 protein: CASSSRDRGRSRTGELFF; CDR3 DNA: TGTGCCAGCAGCTCCCGGGACAGGGGTCGTTCCAGGACGGGGGAGCTGTTTTTT
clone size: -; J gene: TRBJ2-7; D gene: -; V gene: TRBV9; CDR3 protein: CASSVGTVSGEQYF; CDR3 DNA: TGTGCCAGCAGCGTAGGGACAGTATCCGGCGAGCAGTACTTC
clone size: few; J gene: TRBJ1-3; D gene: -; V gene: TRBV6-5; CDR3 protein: CGQPHSGNTIYF; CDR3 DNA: TGTGGCCAGCCGCACAGCGGAAACACCATATATTTT
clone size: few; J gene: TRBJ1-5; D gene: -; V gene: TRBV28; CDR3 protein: CASSFGTLPNQPQHF; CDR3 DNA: TGTGCCAGCAGTTTCGGGACATTGCCTAATCAGCCCCAGCATTTT
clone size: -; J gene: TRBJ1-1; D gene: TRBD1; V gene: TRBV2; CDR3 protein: CASGPWGQLLNTEAFF; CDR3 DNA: TGTGCCAGCGGTCCGTGGGGACAGCTATTGAACACTGAAGCTTTCTTT
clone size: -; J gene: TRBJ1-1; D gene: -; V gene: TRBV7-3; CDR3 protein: CASSTFTGQRAMNTEAFF; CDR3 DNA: TGTGCCAGCAGCACCTTCACAGGGCAGAGGGCCATGAACACTGAAGCTTTCTTT
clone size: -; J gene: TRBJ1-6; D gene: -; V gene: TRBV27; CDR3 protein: CASGFRQGYNSPLHF; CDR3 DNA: TGTGCCAGCGGTTTTCGGCAGGGCTATAATTCACCCCTCCACTTT
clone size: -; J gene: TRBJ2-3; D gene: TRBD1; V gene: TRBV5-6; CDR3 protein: CASSLAGDRGSTDTQYF; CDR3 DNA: TGTGCCAGCAGCTTGGCTGGGGACAGGGGGAGCACAGATACGCAGTATTTT
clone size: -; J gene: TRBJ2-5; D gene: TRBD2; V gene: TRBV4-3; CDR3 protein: CASSQGLAGGNGETQYF; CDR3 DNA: TGCGCCAGCAGCCAAGGACTAGCGGGGGGAAATGGGGAGACCCAGTACTTC
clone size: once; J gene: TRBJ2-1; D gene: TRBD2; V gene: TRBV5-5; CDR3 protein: CASDRLLAGELENEQFF; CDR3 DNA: TGTGCCAGCGATCGTTTACTAGCGGGAGAGTTGGAAAATGAGCAGTTCTTC
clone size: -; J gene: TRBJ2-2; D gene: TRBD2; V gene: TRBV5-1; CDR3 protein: CASRSGGATTGTGELFF; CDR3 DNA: TGCGCCAGCAGGTCCGGGGGGGCGACGACGGGGACCGGGGAGCTGTTTTTT
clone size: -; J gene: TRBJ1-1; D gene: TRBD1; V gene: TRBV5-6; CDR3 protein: CASSGGTGAQNTEAFF; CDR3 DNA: TGTGCCAGCAGCGGAGGGACAGGGGCCCAGAACACTGAAGCTTTCTTT
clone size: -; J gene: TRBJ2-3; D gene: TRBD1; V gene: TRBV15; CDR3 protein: CATSRKGQVGDTQYF; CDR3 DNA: TGTGCCACCAGCAGAAAGGGACAGGTGGGAGATACGCAGTATTTT
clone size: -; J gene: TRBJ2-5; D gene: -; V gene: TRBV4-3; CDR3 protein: CASSQEWSWETQYF; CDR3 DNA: TGCGCCAGCAGCCAAGAGTGGAGTTGGGAGACCCAGTACTTC
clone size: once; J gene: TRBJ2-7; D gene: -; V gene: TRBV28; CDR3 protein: CASSPRGGTAQYEQYF; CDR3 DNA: TGTGCCAGCAGTCCGAGAGGCGGGACAGCCCAATACGAGCAGTACTTC
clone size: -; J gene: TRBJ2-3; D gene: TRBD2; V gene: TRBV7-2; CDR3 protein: CASSYTSGGAGDTQYF; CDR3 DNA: TGTGCCAGCAGCTACACTAGCGGGGGGGCCGGAGATACGCAGTATTTT
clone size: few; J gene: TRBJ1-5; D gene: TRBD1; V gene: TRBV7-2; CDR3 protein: CASSLEQGFNQPQHF; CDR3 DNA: TGTGCCAGCAGCTTAGAACAGGGGTTCAATCAGCCCCAGCATTTT
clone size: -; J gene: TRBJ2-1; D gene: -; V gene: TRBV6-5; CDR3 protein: CASSYTGYNEQFF; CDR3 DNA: TGTGCCAGCAGTTATACCGGGTACAATGAGCAGTTCTTC
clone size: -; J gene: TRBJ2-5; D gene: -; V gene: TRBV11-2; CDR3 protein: CASSLNRGGHQTQYF; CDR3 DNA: TGTGCCAGCAGCTTAAACAGGGGAGGTCACCAGACCCAGTACTTC
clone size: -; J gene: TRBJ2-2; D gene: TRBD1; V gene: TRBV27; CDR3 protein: CASSSTYRGAGELFF; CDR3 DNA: TGTGCCAGCAGCTCGACCTACAGGGGCGCCGGGGAGCTGTTTTTT
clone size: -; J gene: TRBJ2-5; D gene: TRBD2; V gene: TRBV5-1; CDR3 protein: CASSKRTSGERGQETQYF; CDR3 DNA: TGCGCCAGCAGCAAGAGGACTAGCGGGGAGAGGGGTCAAGAGACCCAGTACTTC
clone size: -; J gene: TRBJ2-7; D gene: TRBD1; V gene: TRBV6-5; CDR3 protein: CASRGTGVHEQYF; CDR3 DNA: TGTGCCAGCAGGGGCACAGGGGTCCACGAGCAGTACTTC
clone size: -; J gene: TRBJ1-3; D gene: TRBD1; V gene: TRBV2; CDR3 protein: CASSPGQGTLKDTIYF; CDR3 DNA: TGTGCCAGCAGTCCGGGACAGGGGACTCTTAAGGACACCATATATTTT
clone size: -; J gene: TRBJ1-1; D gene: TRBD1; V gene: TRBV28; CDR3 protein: CASSPRTGRVTEAFF; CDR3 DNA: TGTGCCAGCAGTCCCCGGACAGGGCGGGTGACTGAAGCTTTCTTT
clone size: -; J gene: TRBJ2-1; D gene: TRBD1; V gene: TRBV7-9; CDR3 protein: CASTLGQVTDNEQFF; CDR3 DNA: TGTGCCAGCACCTTAGGACAGGTGACCGACAATGAGCAGTTCTTC
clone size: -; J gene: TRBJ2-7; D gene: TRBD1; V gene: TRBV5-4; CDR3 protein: CASSLLGGQGAREQYF; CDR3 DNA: TGTGCCAGCAGCTTGTTGGGGGGACAGGGGGCGCGGGAGCAGTACTTC
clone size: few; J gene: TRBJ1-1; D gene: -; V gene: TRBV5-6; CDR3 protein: CASSATLANTEAFF; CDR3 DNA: TGTGCCAGCAGCGCCACCCTAGCGAACACTGAAGCTTTCTTT
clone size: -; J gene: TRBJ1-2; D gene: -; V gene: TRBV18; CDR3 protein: CASSPGRRGSGYTF; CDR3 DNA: TGTGCCAGCTCGCCCGGGCGCAGGGGAAGTGGCTACACCTTC
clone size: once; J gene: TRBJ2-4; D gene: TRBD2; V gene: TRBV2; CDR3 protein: CASSDGTSGRPKNIQYF; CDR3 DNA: TGTGCCAGCAGTGATGGGACTAGCGGGAGACCCAAAAACATTCAGTACTTC
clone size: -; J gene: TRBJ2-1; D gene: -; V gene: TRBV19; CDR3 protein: CASSITGSSYNEQFF; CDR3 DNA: TGTGCCAGTAGTATTACAGGGAGCTCCTACAATGAGCAGTTCTTC
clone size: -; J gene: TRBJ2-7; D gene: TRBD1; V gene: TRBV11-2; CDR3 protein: CASSGAGTGRREQYF; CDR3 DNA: TGTGCCAGCAGCGGTGCCGGGACAGGGCGTCGGGAGCAGTACTTC
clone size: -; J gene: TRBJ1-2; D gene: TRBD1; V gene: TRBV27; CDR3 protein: CASTENRDRGYGYTF; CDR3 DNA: TGTGCCAGCACCGAAAACCGGGACAGGGGCTATGGCTACACCTTC
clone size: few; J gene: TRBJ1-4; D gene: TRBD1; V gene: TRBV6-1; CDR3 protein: CASSARTGKDEKLFF; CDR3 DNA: TGTGCCAGCAGTGCGCGGACAGGGAAGGATGAAAAACTGTTTTTT
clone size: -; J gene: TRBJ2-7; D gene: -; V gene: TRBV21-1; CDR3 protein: CASSKFRHRSYEQYF; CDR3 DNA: TGTGCCAGCAGCAAATTCCGTCACAGGTCCTACGAGCAGTACTTC
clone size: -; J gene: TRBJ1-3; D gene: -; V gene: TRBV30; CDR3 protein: CAWSVEVSGNTIYF; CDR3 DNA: TGTGCCTGGAGTGTCGAGGTCTCTGGAAACACCATATATTTT
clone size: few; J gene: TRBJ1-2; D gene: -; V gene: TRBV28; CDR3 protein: CASSPPGARAYGYTF; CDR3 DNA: TGTGCCAGCAGTCCTCCAGGGGCGAGGGCCTATGGCTACACCTTC
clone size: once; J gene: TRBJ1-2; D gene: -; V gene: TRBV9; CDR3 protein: CASSVVGERDLLF; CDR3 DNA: TGTGCCAGCAGCGTAGTGGGGGAGCGGGACCTTCTCTTC